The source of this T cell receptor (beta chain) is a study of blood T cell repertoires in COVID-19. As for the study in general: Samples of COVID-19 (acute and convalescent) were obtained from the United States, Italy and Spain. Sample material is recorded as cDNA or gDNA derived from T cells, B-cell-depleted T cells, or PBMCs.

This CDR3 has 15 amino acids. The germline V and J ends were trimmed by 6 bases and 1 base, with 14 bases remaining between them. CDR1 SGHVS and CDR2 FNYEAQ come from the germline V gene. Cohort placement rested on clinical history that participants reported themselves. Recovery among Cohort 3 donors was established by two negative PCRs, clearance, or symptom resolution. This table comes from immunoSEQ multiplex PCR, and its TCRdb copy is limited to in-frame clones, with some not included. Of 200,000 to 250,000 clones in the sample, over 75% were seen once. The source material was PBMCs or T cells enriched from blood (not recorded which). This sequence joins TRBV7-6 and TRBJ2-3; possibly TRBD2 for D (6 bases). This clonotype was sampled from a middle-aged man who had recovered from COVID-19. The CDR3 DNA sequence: TGTGCCAGCAGTAGCGGAAAGCAGGGCACAGATACGCAGTATTTT. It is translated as CASSSGKQGTDTQYF.